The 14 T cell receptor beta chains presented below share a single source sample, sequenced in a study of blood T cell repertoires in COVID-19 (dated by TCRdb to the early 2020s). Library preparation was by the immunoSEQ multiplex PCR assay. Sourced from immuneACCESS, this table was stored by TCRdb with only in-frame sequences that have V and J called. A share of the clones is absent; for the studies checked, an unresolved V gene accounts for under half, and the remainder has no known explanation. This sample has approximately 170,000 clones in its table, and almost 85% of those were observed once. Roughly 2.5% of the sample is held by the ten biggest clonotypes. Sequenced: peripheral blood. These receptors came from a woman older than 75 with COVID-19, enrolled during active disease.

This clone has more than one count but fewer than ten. CDR3 amino acids: CASSLVGGGHYEQYF. The CDR3 region has the DNA TGTGCCAGCAGCTTAGTTGGCGGGGGGCACTACGAGCAGTACTTC. The chain carries TRBV11-3 and TRBJ2-7; 8 bases are a match to TRBD2. Losses at the gene ends were 1 base for V and 3 bases for J; bases not matched to a gene: 5. The CDR3 covers 15 residues. The V gene's germline CDR1 is SGHNT and CDR2 YENEEA.

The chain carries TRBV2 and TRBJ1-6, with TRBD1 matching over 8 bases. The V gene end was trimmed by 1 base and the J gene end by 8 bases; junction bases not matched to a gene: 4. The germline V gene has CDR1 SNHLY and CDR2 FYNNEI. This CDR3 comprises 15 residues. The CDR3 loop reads CASSEEDRGYSPLHF. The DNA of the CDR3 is TGTGCCAGCAGTGAAGAAGACAGGGGATATTCACCCCTCCACTTT.

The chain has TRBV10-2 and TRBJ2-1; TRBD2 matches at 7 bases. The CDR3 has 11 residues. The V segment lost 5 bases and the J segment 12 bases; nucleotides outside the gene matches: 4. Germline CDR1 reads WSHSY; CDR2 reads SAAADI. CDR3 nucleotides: TGCGCCAGCAGTTATAGCGGGTCGCAGTTCTTC. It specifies CASSYSGSQFF.

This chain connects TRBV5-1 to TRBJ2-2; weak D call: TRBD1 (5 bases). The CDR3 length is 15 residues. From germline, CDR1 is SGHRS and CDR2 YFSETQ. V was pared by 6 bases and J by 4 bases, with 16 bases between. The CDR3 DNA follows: TGCGCCAGCACGAGAACAGGCTTATTCACCGGGGAGCTGTTTTTT. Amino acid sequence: CASTRTGLFTGELFF.

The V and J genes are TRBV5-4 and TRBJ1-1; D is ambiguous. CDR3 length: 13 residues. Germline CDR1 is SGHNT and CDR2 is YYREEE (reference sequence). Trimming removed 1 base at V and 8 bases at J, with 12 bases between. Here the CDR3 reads CASSLSGVPEAFF. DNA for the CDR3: TGTGCCAGCAGCTTGAGCGGAGTACCCGAAGCTTTCTTT.

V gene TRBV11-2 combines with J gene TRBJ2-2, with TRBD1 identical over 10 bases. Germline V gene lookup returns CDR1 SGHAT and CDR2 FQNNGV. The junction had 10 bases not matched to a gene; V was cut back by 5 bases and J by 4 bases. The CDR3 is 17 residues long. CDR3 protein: CASSPSGTGAGTGELFF. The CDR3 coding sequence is TGTGCCAGCAGCCCCTCCGGGACAGGGGCGGGCACCGGGGAGCTGTTTTTT.

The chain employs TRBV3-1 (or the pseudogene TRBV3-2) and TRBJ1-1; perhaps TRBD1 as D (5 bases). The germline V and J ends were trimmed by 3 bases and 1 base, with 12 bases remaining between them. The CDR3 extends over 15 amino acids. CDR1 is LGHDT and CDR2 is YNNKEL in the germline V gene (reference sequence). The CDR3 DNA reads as TGTGCCAGCAGCCACCGGGGGTTGGGGAACACTGAAGCTTTCTTT. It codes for CASSHRGLGNTEAFF.

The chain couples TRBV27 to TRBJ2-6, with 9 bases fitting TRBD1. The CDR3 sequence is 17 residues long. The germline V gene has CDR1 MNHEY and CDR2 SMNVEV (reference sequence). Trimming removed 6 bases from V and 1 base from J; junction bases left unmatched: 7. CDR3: CASRKGQGQSGANVLTF. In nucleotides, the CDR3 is TGTGCCAGCAGAAAAGGACAGGGGCAATCTGGGGCCAACGTCCTGACTTTC.

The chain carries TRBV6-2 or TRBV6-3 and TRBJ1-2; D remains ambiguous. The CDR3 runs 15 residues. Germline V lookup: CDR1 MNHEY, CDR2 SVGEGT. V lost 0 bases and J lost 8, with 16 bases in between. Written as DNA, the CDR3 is TGTGCCAGCAGTTACTCGCCAGGCCCCCTTGGAGGCTACACCTTC. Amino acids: CASSYSPGPLGGYTF.

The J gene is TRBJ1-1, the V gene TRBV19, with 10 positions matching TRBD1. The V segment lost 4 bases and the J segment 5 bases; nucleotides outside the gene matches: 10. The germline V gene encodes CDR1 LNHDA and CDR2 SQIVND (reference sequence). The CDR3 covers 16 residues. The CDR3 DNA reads TGTGCCAGTAGTAATGGCCGTAGGACAGGGGGGACTGAAGCTTTCTTT. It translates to CASSNGRRTGGTEAFF.

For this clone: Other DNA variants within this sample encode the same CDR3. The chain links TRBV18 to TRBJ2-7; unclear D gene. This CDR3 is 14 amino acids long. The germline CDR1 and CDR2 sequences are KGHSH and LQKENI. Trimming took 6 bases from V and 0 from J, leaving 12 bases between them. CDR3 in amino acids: CASSLRDISYEQYF. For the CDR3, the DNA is TGTGCCAGCTCGCTGAGAGACATCTCCTACGAGCAGTACTTC.

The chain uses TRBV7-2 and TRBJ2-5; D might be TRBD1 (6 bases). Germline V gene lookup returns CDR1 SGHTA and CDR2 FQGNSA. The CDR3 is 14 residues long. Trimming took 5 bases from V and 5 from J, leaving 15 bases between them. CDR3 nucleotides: TGTGCCAGCAGCGCCCAGGGGCGTGTGGAGACCCAGTACTTC. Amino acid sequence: CASSAQGRVETQYF.

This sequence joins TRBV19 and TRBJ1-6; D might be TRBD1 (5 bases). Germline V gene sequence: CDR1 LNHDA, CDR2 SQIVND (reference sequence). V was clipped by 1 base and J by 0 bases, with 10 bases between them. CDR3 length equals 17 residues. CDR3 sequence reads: CASSIVQASSYNSPLHF. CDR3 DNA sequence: TGTGCCAGTAGTATAGTACAGGCGAGCTCCTATAATTCACCCCTCCACTTT.

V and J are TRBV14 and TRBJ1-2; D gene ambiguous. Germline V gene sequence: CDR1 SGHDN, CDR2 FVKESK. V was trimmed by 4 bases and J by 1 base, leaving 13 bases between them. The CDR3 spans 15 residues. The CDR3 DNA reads TGTGCCAGCAGCCCTACGGCCTACTATAACTATGGCTACACCTTC. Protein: CASSPTAYYNYGYTF.